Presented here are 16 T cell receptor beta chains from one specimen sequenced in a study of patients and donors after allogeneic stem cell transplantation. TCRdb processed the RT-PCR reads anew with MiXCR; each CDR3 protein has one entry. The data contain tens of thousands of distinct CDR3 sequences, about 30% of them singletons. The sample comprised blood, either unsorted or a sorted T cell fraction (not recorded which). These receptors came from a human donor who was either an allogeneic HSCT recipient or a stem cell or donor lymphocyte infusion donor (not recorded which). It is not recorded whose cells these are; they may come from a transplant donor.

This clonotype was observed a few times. As DNA, the CDR3 is TGTGCCAGCAGTTACTCCGCGGGACTCCAAGAGACCCAGTACTTC. Protein sequence: CASSYSAGLQETQYF. V and J are TRBV6-6 and TRBJ2-5; the D gene is possibly TRBD2 (6 bases). Germline lookup yields CDR1 MNHNY and CDR2 SVGAGI (reference sequence). This CDR3 spans 15 amino acids. Trimming stripped 0 bases from V and 1 base from J, with 9 bases between.

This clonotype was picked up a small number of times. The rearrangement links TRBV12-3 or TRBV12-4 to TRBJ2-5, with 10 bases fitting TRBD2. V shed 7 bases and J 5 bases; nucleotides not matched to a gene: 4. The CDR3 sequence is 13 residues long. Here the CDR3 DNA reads TGTGCCAGCACCCTGACTAGCGGGGAGACCCAGTACTTC. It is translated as CASTLTSGETQYF.

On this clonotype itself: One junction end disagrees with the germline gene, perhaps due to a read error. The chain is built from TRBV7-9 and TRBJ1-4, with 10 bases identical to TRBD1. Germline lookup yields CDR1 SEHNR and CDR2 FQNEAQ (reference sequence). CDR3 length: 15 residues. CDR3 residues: CASSFLGTGVEKLSF. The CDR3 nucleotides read TGTGCCAGCAGCTTCCTCGGGACAGGGGTGGAAAAACTGTCTTTT.

The chain's CDR3 is CASSFNRGYLSRNEQFF. In DNA form, the CDR3 reads TGTGCCAGCAGCTTTAACAGGGGGTACCTAAGTCGCAATGAGCAGTTCTTC. This chain links TRBV7-6 with TRBJ2-1, with 8 bases lining up with TRBD1. V gave up 3 bases and J gave up 6 bases; unmatched junction bases: 13. CDR1 and CDR2 from the germline V gene are SGHVS and FNYEAQ. This CDR3 comprises 17 residues.

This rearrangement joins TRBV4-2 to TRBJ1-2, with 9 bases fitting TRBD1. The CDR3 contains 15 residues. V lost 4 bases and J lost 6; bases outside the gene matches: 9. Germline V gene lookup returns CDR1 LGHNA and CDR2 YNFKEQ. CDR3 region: CASSLWDRDNNGYTF. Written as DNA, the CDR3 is TGTGCCAGCAGCCTATGGGACAGGGATAATAATGGCTACACCTTC.

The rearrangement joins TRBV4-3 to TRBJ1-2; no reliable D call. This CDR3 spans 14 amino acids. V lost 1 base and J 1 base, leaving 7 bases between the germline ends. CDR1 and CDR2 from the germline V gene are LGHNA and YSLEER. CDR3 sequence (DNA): TGCGCCAGCAGCCAAGGTCCGGTTAACTATGGCTACACCTTC. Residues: CASSQGPVNYGYTF.

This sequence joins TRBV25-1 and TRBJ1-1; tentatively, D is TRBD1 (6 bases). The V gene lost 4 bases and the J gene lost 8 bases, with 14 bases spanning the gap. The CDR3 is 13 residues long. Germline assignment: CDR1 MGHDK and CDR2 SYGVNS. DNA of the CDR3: TGTGCCAGCAGTGCTGGGCAGGGGTACGAAGCTTTCTTT. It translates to CASSAGQGYEAFF.

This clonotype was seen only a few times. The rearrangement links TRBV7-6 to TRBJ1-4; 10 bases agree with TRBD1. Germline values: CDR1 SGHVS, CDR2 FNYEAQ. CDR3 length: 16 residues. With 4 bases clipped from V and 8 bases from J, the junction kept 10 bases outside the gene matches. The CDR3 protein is CASSSVRDRGWEKLFF. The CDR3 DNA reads TGTGCCAGCAGCTCTGTTCGGGACAGGGGATGGGAAAAACTGTTTTTT.

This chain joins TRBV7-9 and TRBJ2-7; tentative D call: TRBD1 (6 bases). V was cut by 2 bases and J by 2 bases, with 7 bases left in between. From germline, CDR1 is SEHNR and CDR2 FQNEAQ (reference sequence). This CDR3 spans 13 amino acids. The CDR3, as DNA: TGTGCCAGCAGCTTAAACAGGGCCTACGAGCAGTACGTC. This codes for CASSLNRAYEQYV.

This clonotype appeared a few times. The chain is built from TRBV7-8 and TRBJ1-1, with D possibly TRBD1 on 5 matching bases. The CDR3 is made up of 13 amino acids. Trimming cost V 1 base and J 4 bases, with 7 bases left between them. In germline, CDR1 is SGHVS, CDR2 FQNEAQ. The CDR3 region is CASSLGGGTEAFF. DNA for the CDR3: TGTGCCAGCAGCTTAGGGGGGGGCACTGAAGCTTTCTTT.

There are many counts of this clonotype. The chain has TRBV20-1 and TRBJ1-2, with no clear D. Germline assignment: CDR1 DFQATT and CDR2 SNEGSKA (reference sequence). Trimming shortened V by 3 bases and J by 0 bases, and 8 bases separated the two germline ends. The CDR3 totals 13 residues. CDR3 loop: CSARDGANYGYTF. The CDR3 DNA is TGCAGTGCTAGGGACGGAGCTAACTATGGCTACACCTTC.

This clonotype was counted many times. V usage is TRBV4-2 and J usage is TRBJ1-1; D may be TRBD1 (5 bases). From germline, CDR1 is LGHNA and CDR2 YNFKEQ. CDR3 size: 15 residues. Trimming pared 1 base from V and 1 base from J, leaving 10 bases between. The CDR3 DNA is TGTGCCAGCAGCCAAGGCCAGGGCCCGAACACTGAAGCTTTCTTT. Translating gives CASSQGQGPNTEAFF.

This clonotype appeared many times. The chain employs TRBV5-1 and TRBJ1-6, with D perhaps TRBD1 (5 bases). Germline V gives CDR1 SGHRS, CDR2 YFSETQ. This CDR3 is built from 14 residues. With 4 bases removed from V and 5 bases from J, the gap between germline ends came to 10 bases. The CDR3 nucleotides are TGCGCCAGCAGCCGGGACGGCCATAATTCACCCCTCCACTTT. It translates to CASSRDGHNSPLHF. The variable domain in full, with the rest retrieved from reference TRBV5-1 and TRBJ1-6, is KAGVTQTPRYLIKTRGQQVTLSCSPISGHRSVSWYQQTPGQGLQFLFEYFSETQRNKGNFPGRFSGRQFSNSRSEMNVSTLELGDSALYLCASSRDGHNSPLHFGNGTRLTVT.

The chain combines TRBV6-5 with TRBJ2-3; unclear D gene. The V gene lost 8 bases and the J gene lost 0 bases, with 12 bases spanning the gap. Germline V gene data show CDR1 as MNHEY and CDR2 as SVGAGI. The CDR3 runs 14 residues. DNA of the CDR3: TGTGCCAGCGGCCTGCTGCTAAGCACAGATACGCAGTATTTT. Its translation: CASGLLLSTDTQYF.

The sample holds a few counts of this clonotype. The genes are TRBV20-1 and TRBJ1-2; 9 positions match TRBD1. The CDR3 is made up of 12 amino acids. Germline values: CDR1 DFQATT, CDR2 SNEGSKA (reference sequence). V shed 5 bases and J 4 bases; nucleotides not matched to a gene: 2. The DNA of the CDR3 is TGCAGTGCTCCGACAGGGGGCTATGGCTACACCTTC. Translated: CSAPTGGYGYTF.

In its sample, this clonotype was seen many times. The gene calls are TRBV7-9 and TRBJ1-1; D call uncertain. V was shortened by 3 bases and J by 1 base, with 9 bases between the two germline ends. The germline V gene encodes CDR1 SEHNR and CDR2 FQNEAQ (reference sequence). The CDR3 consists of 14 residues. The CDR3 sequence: CASSFLNWNTEAFF. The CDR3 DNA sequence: TGTGCCAGCAGCTTCTTGAATTGGAACACTGAAGCTTTCTTT. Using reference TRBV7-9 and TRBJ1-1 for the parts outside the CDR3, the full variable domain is DTGVSQNPRHKITKRGQNVTFRCDPISEHNRLYWYRQTLGQGPEFLTYFQNEAQLEKSRLLSDRFSAERPKGSFSTLEIQRTEQGDSAMYLCASSFLNWNTEAFFGQGTRLTVV.